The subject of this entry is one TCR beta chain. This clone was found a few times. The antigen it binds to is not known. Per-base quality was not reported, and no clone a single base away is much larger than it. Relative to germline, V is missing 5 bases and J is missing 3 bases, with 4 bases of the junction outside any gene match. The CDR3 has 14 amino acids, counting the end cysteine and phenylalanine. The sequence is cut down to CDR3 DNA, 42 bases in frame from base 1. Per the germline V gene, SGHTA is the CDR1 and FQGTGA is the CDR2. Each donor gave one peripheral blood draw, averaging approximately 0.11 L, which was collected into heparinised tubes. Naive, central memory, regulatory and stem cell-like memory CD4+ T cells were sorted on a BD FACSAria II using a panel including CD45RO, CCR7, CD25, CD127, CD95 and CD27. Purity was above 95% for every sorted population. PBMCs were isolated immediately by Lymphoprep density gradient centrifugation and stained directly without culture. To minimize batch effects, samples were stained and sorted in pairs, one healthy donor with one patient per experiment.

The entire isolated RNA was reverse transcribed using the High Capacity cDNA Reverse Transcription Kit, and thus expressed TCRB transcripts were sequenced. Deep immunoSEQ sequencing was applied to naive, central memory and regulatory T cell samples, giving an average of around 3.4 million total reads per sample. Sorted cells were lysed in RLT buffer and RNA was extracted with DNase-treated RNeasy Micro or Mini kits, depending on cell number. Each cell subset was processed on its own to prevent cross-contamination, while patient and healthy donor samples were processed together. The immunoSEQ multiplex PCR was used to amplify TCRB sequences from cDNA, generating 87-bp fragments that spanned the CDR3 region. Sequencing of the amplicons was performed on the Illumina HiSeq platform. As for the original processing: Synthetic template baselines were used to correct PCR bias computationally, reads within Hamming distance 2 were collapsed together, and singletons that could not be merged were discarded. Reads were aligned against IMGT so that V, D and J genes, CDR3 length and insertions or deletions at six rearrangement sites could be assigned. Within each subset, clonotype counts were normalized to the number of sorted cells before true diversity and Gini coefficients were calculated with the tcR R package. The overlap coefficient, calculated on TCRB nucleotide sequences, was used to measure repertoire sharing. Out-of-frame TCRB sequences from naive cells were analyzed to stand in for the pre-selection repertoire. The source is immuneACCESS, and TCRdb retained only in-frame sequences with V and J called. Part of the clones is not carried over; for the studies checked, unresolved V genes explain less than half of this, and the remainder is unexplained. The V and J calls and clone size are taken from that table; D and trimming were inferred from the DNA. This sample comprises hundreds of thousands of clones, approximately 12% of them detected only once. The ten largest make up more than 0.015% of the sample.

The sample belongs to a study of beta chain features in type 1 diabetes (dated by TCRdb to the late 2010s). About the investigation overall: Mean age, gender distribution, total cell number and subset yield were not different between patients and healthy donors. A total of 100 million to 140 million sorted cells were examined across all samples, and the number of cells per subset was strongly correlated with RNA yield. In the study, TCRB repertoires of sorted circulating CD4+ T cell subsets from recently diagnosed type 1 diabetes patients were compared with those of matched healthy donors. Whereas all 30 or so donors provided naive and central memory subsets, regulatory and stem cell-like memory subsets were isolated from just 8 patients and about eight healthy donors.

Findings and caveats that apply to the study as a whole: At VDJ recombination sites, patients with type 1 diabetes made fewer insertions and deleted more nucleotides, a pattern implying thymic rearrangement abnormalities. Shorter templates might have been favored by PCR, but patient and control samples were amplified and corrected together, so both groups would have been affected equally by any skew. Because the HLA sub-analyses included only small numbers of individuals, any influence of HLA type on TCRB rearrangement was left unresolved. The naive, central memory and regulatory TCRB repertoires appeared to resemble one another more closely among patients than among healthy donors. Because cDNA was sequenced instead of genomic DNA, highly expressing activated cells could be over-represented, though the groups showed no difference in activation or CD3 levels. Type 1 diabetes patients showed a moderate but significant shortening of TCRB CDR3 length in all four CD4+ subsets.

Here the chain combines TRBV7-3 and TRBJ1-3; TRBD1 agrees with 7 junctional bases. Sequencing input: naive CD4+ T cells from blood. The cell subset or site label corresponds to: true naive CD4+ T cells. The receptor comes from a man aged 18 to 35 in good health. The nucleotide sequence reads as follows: TGTGCCAGCAGCCCCGGGACAGATGGAAACACCATATATTTT. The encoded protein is CASSPGTDGNTIYF.